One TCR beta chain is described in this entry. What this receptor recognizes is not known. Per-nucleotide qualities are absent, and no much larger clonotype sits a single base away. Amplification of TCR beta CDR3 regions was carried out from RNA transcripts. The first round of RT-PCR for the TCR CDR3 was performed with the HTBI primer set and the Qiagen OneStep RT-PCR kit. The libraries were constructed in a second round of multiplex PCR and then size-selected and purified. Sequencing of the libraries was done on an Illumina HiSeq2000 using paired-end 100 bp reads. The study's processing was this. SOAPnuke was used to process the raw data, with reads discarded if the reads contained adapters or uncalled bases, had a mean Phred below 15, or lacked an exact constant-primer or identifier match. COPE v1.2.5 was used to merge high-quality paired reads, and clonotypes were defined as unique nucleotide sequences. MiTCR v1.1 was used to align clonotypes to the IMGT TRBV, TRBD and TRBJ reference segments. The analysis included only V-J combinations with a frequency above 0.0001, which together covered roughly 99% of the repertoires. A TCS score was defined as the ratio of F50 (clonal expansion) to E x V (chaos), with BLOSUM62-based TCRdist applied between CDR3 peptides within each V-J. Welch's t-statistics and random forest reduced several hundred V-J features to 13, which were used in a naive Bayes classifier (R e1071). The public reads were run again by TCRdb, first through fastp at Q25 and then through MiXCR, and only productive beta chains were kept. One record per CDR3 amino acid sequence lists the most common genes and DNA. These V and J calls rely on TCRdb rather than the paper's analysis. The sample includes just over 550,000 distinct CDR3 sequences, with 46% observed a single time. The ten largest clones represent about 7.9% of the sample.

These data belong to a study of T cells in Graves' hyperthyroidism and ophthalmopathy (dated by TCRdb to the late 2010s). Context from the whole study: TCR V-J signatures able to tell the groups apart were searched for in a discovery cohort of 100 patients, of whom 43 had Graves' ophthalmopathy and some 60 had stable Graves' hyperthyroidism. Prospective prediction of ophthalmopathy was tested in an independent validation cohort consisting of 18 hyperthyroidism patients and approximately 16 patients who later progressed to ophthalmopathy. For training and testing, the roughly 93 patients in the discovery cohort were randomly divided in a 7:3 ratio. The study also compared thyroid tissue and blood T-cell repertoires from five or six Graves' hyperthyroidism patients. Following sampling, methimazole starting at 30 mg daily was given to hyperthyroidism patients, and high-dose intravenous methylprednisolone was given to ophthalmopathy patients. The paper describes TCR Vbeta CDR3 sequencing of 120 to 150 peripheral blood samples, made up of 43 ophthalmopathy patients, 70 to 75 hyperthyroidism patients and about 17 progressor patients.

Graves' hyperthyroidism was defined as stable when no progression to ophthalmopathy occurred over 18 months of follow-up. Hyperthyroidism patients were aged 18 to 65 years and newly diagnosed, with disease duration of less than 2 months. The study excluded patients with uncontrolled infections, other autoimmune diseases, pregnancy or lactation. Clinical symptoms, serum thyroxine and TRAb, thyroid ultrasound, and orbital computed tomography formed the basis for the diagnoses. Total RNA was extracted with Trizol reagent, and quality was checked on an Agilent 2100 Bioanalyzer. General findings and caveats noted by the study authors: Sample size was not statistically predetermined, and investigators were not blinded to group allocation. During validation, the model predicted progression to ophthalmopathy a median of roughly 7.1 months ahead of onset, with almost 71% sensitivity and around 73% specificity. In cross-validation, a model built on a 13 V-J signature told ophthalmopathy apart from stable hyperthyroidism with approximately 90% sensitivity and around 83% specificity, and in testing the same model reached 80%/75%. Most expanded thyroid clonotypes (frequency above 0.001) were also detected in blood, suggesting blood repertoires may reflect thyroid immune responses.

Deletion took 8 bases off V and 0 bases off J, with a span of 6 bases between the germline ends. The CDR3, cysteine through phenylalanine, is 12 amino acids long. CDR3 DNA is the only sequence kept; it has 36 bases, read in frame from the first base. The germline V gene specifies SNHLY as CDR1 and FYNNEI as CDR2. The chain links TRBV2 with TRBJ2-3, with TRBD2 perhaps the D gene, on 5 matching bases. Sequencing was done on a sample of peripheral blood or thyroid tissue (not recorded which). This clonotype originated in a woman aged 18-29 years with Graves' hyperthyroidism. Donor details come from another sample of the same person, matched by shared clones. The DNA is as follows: TGTGCCAGCCGACTAAGCACAGATACGCAGTATTTT. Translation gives CASRLSTDTQYF.